These 11 T cell receptor beta chains share one sample of origin, sequenced in a study of shared clonotypes between healthy human individuals. Data came from immunoSEQ multiplex PCR; TCRdb stores just in-frame clones and leaves some out. The sample carries about 1.1 million clones, approximately 75% recorded once. The specimen sequenced was memory CD4+ T cells from PBMCs. Subset of the sample: CD45RA-negative fraction. All receptors derive from a young man in good health. Some clones in this sample may be carry-over from other donors' samples.

This clone was counted ten times or more. The chain uses TRBV6-5 and TRBJ2-3; D uncertain. CDR3 length: 14 residues. Germline V CDR1 and CDR2: MNHEY, SVGAGI. Trimming took off 0 bases at V and 4 bases at J, with 8 bases between the two ends. This chain's CDR3 is CASSYSTGSDTQYF. The CDR3 region has the DNA TGTGCCAGCAGTTACTCGACTGGGTCAGATACGCAGTATTTT.

This clone was detected once. The rearrangement links TRBV6-5 to TRBJ1-2; D may be TRBD1 (5 bases). This CDR3 contains 14 residues. Trimming cost V 6 bases and J 4 bases, with 15 bases left between them. From germline, CDR1 is MNHEY and CDR2 SVGAGI. Here the CDR3 reads CASRSTGTVYGYTF. The CDR3 region has the DNA TGTGCCAGCAGATCCACGGGGACGGTCTATGGCTACACCTTC.

This sequence joins TRBV9 and TRBJ2-7, with 7 bases that match TRBD1. The CDR3 contains 15 residues. Germline assignment: CDR1 SGDLS and CDR2 YYNGEE. V lost 4 bases, J lost 5 bases, and 12 bases stayed unmatched. CDR3 coding DNA: TGTGCCAGCAGCCGGCGGACAGGTTTAAACCACGAGCAGTACTTC. Protein sequence: CASSRRTGLNHEQYF.

The rearrangement uses TRBV5-4 and TRBJ2-2; 7 bases match TRBD2. Germline V CDR1 and CDR2: SGHNT, YYREEE (reference sequence). Germline trimming cut 3 bases from V and 3 bases from J; bases unmatched to any gene: 8. This CDR3 has 16 amino acids. The CDR3 reads CASSSPSGKDTGELFF. The CDR3 DNA follows: TGTGCCAGCAGCTCCCCTAGCGGAAAAGACACCGGGGAGCTGTTTTTT. Drawing the rest from reference TRBV5-4 and TRBJ2-2, the complete variable domain is ETGVTQSPTHLIKTRGQQVTLRCSSQSGHNTVSWYQQALGQGPQFIFQYYREEENGRGNFPPRFSGLQFPNYSSELNVNALELDDSALYLCASSSPSGKDTGELFFGEGSRLTVL.

The chain couples TRBV5-1 to TRBJ2-1, with D tentatively TRBD1 (5 bases). The CDR3 is made up of 14 amino acids. From germline, CDR1 is SGHRS and CDR2 YFSETQ. Trimming took 4 bases from V and 5 from J, leaving 13 bases between them. Here the CDR3 reads CASSSLTGDNEQFF. For the CDR3, the DNA is TGCGCCAGCAGCAGCTTAACAGGAGACAATGAGCAGTTCTTC.

J is TRBJ1-1 and V is TRBV5-1, with D uncertain. V lost 3 bases and J lost 1, with 13 bases in between. CDR3 size: 15 residues. Germline-derived CDR1 and CDR2 are SGHRS and YFSETQ. CDR3 region: CASSSLPGPNTEAFF. Written as DNA, the CDR3 is TGCGCCAGCAGCTCTTTACCCGGACCGAACACTGAAGCTTTCTTT.

This clone showed up just a few times. Other DNA variants within this sample encode the same CDR3. The chain employs TRBV27 and TRBJ2-7, with 9 bases identical to TRBD1. This CDR3 contains 14 residues. With V trimmed by 6 bases and J by 2 bases, 5 bases remained unmatched. Germline V gene sequence: CDR1 MNHEY, CDR2 SMNVEV (reference sequence). As DNA, the CDR3 is TGTGCCAGCAGCAGGACAGGGGTAACCTACGAGCAGTACTTC. Protein: CASSRTGVTYEQYF.

A remark on this clone: Compared with germline, one end of the junction differs, possibly owing to a read error. This sequence joins TRBV5-4 and TRBJ2-2; TRBD1 matches at 7 bases. Germline CDR1 SGHNT, CDR2 YYREEE (reference sequence). This CDR3 is 16 amino acids long. The CDR3 nucleotides read TGTGCCAGCAACTTGCCTCAGGGGGTGAACACCGGGGAGCTGTTTTTT. Protein product: CASNLPQGVNTGELFF.

The gene calls are TRBV4-2 and TRBJ2-2; TRBD2 agrees at 7 bases. The germline CDR1 and CDR2 sequences are LGHNA and YNFKEQ. Trimming took 6 bases from V and 2 from J; bases not matched to a gene: 9. The CDR3 totals 16 residues. CDR3 coding DNA: TGTGCCAGCAGGTCCAGAGCGGGGCCCAACACCGGGGAGCTGTTTTTT. This sequence encodes CASRSRAGPNTGELFF.

This chain connects TRBV2 to TRBJ1-1; D may be TRBD1 (5 bases). The V end lost 5 bases, the J end lost 7 bases, and 14 bases lay between the germline ends. CDR1 SNHLY and CDR2 FYNNEI come from the germline V gene. The CDR3 contains 13 residues. The CDR3, as DNA: TGTGCCAGCAGTTTCGGGACGGCACTTGAAGCTTTCTTT. It translates to CASSFGTALEAFF.

This clone was counted only a few times. The rearrangement joins TRBV30 to TRBJ1-1; 7 nucleotides align to TRBD1. CDR1 is GTSNPN and CDR2 is SVGIG in the germline V gene (reference sequence). V was pared by 2 bases and J by 3 bases, with 9 bases of the junction left unmatched. The CDR3 sequence is 15 residues long. CDR3 sequence reads: CAWSPGQAGDTEAFF. CDR3 nucleotide sequence: TGTGCCTGGAGTCCTGGACAGGCTGGCGACACTGAAGCTTTCTTT.